This T cell receptor (beta chain) was recovered during a study of T cell repertoires in cytomegalovirus infection. The overall study: Both recently identified HLA-C-restricted and well-studied HLA-B-restricted CMV epitopes were used in the study.

A remark on this clonotype: What it binds is unknown.

Study results and limitations: The cumulative frequency of public TCR beta families distinguished individuals who carried CMV together with the relevant HLA.

TCRdb recomputed calls from the reads with MiXCR, one row per CDR3 protein. The sample contains roughly 730,000 distinct CDR3 sequences, 33% of which appear only once. This TCR was recovered from a human donor in good health (CMV status not recorded). Some clones in this sample may be carry-over from other donors' samples. The specimen comprised cultured PBMCs, sampled from culture after CMV antigen stimulation.

Here the CDR3 DNA reads TGTGCCAGCATCCAGGCAGGGAGCTACGAGCAGTACTTC. Amino acid sequence: CASIQAGSYEQYF. The chain combines TRBV7-9 with TRBJ2-7; D might be TRBD1 or TRBD2, each matching 5 bases. The CDR3 has 13 amino acids. Per germline, CDR1 SEHNR and CDR2 FQNEAQ (reference sequence). V was cut by 7 bases and J by 3 bases, with 13 bases left in between.